The clone carrying this T cell receptor (beta chain) was seen only once. This sample was taken from a study of blood T cell repertoires in COVID-19. Study context: Sample material is recorded as cDNA or gDNA derived from T cells, B-cell-depleted T cells, or PBMCs.

Germline V gene data show CDR1 as LGHNA and CDR2 as YNFKEQ. The CDR3 runs to 15 residues. The V and J ends lost 0 bases and 3 bases respectively, with 11 bases between them. The assay was immunoSEQ multiplex PCR, and TCRdb's table has in-frame clones only and misses some. The sample lists 70,000 to 95,000 clones, over 75% occurring once. This TCR came from a man aged 45-60 years with active COVID-19. V and J are TRBV4-2 and TRBJ2-5; D not resolved. Sequencing input: peripheral blood. The CDR3 coding sequence is TGTGCCAGCAGCCAAGACAGGCAGACGAAAGAGACCCAGTACTTC. This sequence encodes CASSQDRQTKETQYF.